The sequence of this T cell receptor (beta chain) was determined in a study of CD8 T cells in Susac syndrome. The authors sequenced TCR beta from blood CD8+ and CD4+ T cells. TEMRA cells were FACS-enriched, and CD8+ and CD4+ T cells were isolated negatively. RNA in amounts of about 0.5 to 1 ug was reverse transcribed with random hexamers. The TCR beta CDR3 was amplified by immunoSEQ multiplex PCR across 54 Vbeta, 13 Jbeta. Each CDR3 protein is one row after TCRdb ran MiXCR on the immunoSEQ multiplex PCR reads. Of roughly 170,000 distinct CDR3 sequences in the sample, 90% to 95% are singletons; the top ten hold roughly 0.098%. The TCR was taken from a human donor with multiple sclerosis. Sequenced input: CD4+ T cells from PBMCs.

CDR3 in DNA: TGTGCCAGCAGCCAGCCCGGGACAGGGGCTTCTCCACCCCTCCACTTT. Its translation is CASSQPGTGASPPLHF. The V gene is TRBV3-1, the J gene TRBJ1-6, with TRBD1 matching 10 bases. CDR3 length equals 16 residues. Looked up from germline, CDR1 is LGHDT and CDR2 is YNNKEL (reference sequence). The V and J ends lost 3 bases and 11 bases, in that order; junction bases with no gene match: 10.